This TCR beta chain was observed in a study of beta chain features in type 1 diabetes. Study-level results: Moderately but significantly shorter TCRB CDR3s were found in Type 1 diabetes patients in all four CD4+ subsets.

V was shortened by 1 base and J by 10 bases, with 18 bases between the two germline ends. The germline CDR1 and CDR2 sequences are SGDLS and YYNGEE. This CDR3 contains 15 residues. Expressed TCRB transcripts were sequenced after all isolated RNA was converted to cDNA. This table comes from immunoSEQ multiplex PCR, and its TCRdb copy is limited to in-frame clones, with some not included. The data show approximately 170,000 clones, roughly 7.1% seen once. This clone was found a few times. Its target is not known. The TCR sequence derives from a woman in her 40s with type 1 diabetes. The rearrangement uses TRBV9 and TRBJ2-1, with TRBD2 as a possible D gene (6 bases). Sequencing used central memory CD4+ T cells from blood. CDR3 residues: CASSVTEGGPLEQFF. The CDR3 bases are TGTGCCAGCAGCGTAACGGAGGGAGGCCCTCTAGAGCAGTTCTTC.